This passage covers 28 T cell receptor beta chains from one sample sequenced in a study of blood T cell repertoires in COVID-19. TCRdb's copy holds only in-frame clones and misses some; the assay was immunoSEQ multiplex PCR. The sample yields about 120,000 clones, more than 85% seen once. Sequencing used peripheral blood. All receptors come from a human donor with acute or convalescent COVID-19. The donor label of this sample is uncertain.

This clone was detected only once. The chain uses TRBV6-5 and TRBJ2-2; D is unclear. Germline CDR1 MNHEY, CDR2 SVGAGI. The CDR3 runs 14 residues. V was clipped by 6 bases and J by 5 bases, with 13 bases between them. The CDR3 is CASSRQTVTGELFF. Written as DNA, the CDR3 is TGTGCCAGCAGCCGACAAACAGTAACCGGGGAGCTGTTTTTT.

V usage is TRBV5-6 and J usage is TRBJ1-2; D gene ambiguous. CDR1 is SGHDT, CDR2 YYEEEE, per germline. Trimming removed 1 base from V and 2 bases from J, with 9 bases in between. The CDR3 totals 14 residues. The CDR3 is CASSLRGINYGYTF. CDR3 coding DNA: TGTGCCAGCAGCTTGCGAGGCATAAACTATGGCTACACCTTC. The variable domain in full, completed from reference TRBV5-6 and TRBJ1-2, reads DAGVTQSPTHLIKTRGQQVTLRCSPKSGHDTVSWYQQALGQGPQFIFQYYEEEERQRGNFPDRFSGHQFPNYSSELNVNALLLGDSALYLCASSLRGINYGYTFGSGTRLTVV.

The chain couples TRBV7-9 to TRBJ1-2, with D possibly being TRBD1 (6 bases). Between the trimmed V and J ends, which lost 11 bases and 8 bases, there was a span of 21 bases. Germline V gene sequence: CDR1 SEHNR, CDR2 FQNEAQ (reference sequence). CDR3 length: 13 amino acids. In DNA form, the CDR3 reads TGTGCCGCCGGCTTACAGGGAAGTTCGGGCTACACCTTC. It yields the protein CAAGLQGSSGYTF.

This clone is a singleton in its sample. The V gene is TRBV3-1 (or the pseudogene TRBV3-2), the J gene TRBJ1-2; D is uncertain. Germline assignment: CDR1 LGHDT and CDR2 YNNKEL (reference sequence). Trimming took off 1 base at V and 2 bases at J, with 14 bases between the two ends. CDR3 length: 16 amino acids. CDR3 protein: CASSQVRSAVNYGYTF. The CDR3 coding sequence is TGTGCCAGCAGCCAAGTTAGGAGTGCAGTGAACTATGGCTACACCTTC.

The chain couples TRBV6-5 to TRBJ2-2; TRBD1 matches at 7 bases. Germline CDR1 MNHEY, CDR2 SVGAGI. V dropped 6 bases and J dropped 4; count of bases not matched to a gene: 5. This CDR3 is 14 amino acids long. The CDR3 loop is CASSQDRITGELFF. In DNA, the CDR3 is TGTGCCAGCAGCCAGGACAGGATCACCGGGGAGCTGTTTTTT.

This clone was found once. J is TRBJ2-1 and V is TRBV6-5; maybe TRBD2 (5 bases). V lost 2 bases and J 8 bases, leaving 10 bases between the germline ends. The CDR3 covers 13 residues. Germline values: CDR1 MNHEY, CDR2 SVGAGI. The CDR3 coding sequence is TGTGCCAGCAGTTACCGGGGTATCCATGAGCAGTTCTTC. Encoded protein: CASSYRGIHEQFF.

The chain recombines TRBV2 with TRBJ2-5, with TRBD1 matching 8 bases. Germline CDR1 is SNHLY and CDR2 is FYNNEI. The CDR3 consists of 15 residues. After removal of 6 bases from V and 5 bases from J, the junction contained 11 bases not matched to a gene. CDR3 nucleotide sequence: TGTGCCAGCAGAGTTCAGGGGGCTTTTGGTGAGACCCAGTACTTC. Translated: CASRVQGAFGETQYF.

The chain joins TRBV29-1 to TRBJ1-1; tentatively, D is TRBD1 (5 bases). The germline gives CDR1 SQVTM, CDR2 ANQGSEA. The V and J ends lost 4 bases and 1 base respectively, with 10 bases between them. The CDR3 loop spans 13 amino acids. As DNA, the CDR3 is TGCAGCGTTGCCCCGACAGAGAACACTGAAGCTTTCTTT. Its translation: CSVAPTENTEAFF.

This chain uses TRBV9 with TRBJ2-6; 9 nucleotides match TRBD2. The CDR3 is made up of 16 amino acids. Looked up from germline, CDR1 is SGDLS and CDR2 is YYNGEE. With V trimmed by 3 bases and J by 4 bases, 5 bases remained unmatched. CDR3 residues: CASSGLAGSGANVLTF. The CDR3 bases are TGTGCCAGCAGCGGGCTAGCGGGGTCCGGGGCCAACGTCCTGACTTTC.

The CDR3, as DNA: TGCGCCAGCAGCTTGGTCGGGACACTGCAAGAGACCCAGTACTTC. Protein product: CASSLVGTLQETQYF. The chain is built from TRBV5-1 and TRBJ2-5, with a weak D call TRBD1 (6 bases). Per the germline V gene, CDR1 is SGHRS and CDR2 is YFSETQ. V was clipped by 0 bases and J by 2 bases, with 11 bases between them. CDR3 length: 15 amino acids.

V usage is TRBV27 and J usage is TRBJ2-7; 9 nucleotides agree with TRBD1. Germline assignment: CDR1 MNHEY and CDR2 SMNVEV (reference sequence). Trimming removed 4 bases from V and 0 bases from J; junction bases left unmatched: 4. The CDR3 consists of 15 residues. The CDR3 DNA sequence: TGTGCCAGCAGTTCCCGGGACAGGGCCTCCTACGAGCAGTACTTC. Protein sequence: CASSSRDRASYEQYF.

The chain recombines TRBV28 with TRBJ2-7; 9 nucleotides agree with TRBD1. This CDR3 has 15 residues. CDR1 and CDR2 from the germline V gene are MDHEN and SYDVKM. The V and J ends lost 5 bases and 0 bases, in that order; junction bases with no gene match: 5. CDR3 amino acids: CASSSTGGTSYEQYF. CDR3 bases: TGTGCCAGCAGTAGCACAGGGGGCACCTCCTACGAGCAGTACTTC.

The chain joins TRBV6-5 to TRBJ1-4, with D possibly TRBD1 on 5 matching bases. Germline loops: CDR1 MNHEY, CDR2 SVGAGI. Trimming stripped 8 bases from V and 1 base from J, with 8 bases between. The CDR3 totals 13 residues. The DNA for the CDR3 is TGTGCCAGCGCTCAGGGAACTAATGAAAAACTGTTTTTT. This codes for CASAQGTNEKLFF.

The gene calls are TRBV5-5 and TRBJ2-2, with D possibly being TRBD1 (6 bases). V lost 3 bases and J lost 5, with 14 bases in between. The germline V gene has CDR1 SGHKS and CDR2 YYEKEE (reference sequence). The CDR3 spans 15 residues. The CDR3 loop is CASSSGQGWTGELFF. The CDR3 DNA is TGTGCCAGCAGCTCAGGCCAGGGGTGGACCGGGGAGCTGTTTTTT. Together with reference TRBV5-5 and TRBJ2-2, the CDR3 gives the full variable domain: DAGVTQSPTHLIKTRGQQVTLRCSPISGHKSVSWYQQVLGQGPQFIFQYYEKEERGRGNFPDRFSARQFPNYSSELNVNALLLGDSALYLCASSSGQGWTGELFFGEGSRLTVL.

V and J are TRBV6-2 or TRBV6-3 and TRBJ1-1; 9 bases align to TRBD1. With 0 bases clipped from V and 4 bases from J, the junction kept 3 bases outside the gene matches. This CDR3 has 15 amino acids. Germline lookup yields CDR1 MNHEY and CDR2 SVGEGT. The CDR3 loop is CASSYSTGGVTEAFF. CDR3 DNA sequence: TGTGCCAGCAGTTACTCGACAGGGGGAGTCACTGAAGCTTTCTTT.

CDR3 protein: CASSLGTSGAKNIQYF. The CDR3 DNA sequence: TGCGCCAGCAGCCTAGGGACTAGCGGGGCCAAAAACATTCAGTACTTC. This rearrangement joins TRBV5-1 to TRBJ2-4; TRBD2 matches 12 bases. With 4 bases clipped from V and 1 base from J, the junction kept 3 bases outside the gene matches. CDR3 size: 16 residues. The germline V gene has CDR1 SGHRS and CDR2 YFSETQ.

The chain uses TRBV7-8 and TRBJ2-7; 7 nucleotides agree with TRBD1. The CDR3 runs 15 residues. Germline assignment: CDR1 SGHVS and CDR2 FQNEAQ. With 2 bases clipped from V and 7 bases from J, the junction kept 11 bases outside the gene matches. The CDR3 region has the DNA TGTGCCAGCAGCTTAAGGGGGCTGTCACCGGGGGAGCAGTACTTC. Its translation is CASSLRGLSPGEQYF.

This chain connects TRBV28 to TRBJ1-4; possible D gene TRBD1, 5 bases. This CDR3 contains 17 residues. The germline V and J ends were trimmed by 5 bases and 1 base, with 17 bases remaining between them. Germline V gene data show CDR1 as MDHEN and CDR2 as SYDVKM. CDR3 in amino acids: CASSRDQGVGTNEKLFF. CDR3 in DNA: TGTGCCAGCAGTCGAGACCAGGGTGTAGGAACTAATGAAAAACTGTTTTTT.

This chain links TRBV6-2 or TRBV6-3 with TRBJ2-1; D is ambiguous. The germline gives CDR1 MNHEY, CDR2 SVGEGT. The V end lost 6 bases, the J end lost 6 bases, and 9 bases lay between the germline ends. CDR3 length equals 12 residues. CDR3 region: CASSRRGNEQFF. In DNA, the CDR3 is TGTGCCAGCAGCAGACGAGGCAATGAGCAGTTCTTC.

The chain recombines TRBV11-2 with TRBJ2-1; D unresolved. The V gene lost 0 bases and the J gene lost 13 bases, with 16 bases spanning the gap. Germline-derived CDR1 and CDR2 are SGHAT and FQNNGV. The CDR3 is 14 amino acids. The CDR3 coding sequence is TGTGCCAGCAGCTTAGATCGCCGAAGGAGCAATCAGTTCTTC. Residues: CASSLDRRRSNQFF.

The rearrangement joins TRBV5-1 to TRBJ1-1, with a weak D call TRBD1 (6 bases). The germline V and J ends were trimmed by 4 bases and 7 bases, with 14 bases remaining between them. From germline, CDR1 is SGHRS and CDR2 YFSETQ. The CDR3 spans 13 residues. The CDR3 here is CASSTGQLSEAFF. The CDR3 DNA reads TGCGCCAGCAGCACGGGACAACTGAGTGAAGCTTTCTTT. Full variable domain (missing parts from reference TRBV5-1 and TRBJ1-1): KAGVTQTPRYLIKTRGQQVTLSCSPISGHRSVSWYQQTPGQGLQFLFEYFSETQRNKGNFPGRFSGRQFSNSRSEMNVSTLELGDSALYLCASSTGQLSEAFFGQGTRLTVV.

The chain is built from TRBV5-1 and TRBJ1-5; D unresolved. The V end lost 2 bases, the J end lost 1 base, and 4 bases lay between the germline ends. This CDR3 spans 13 amino acids. Germline-derived CDR1 and CDR2 are SGHRS and YFSETQ. The CDR3 region has the DNA TGCGCCAGCAGCTTCGAGAGCAATCAGCCCCAGCATTTT. It encodes CASSFESNQPQHF.

The chain uses TRBV28 and TRBJ2-7; the match to TRBD1 covers 7 bases. With 5 bases clipped from V and 4 bases from J, the junction kept 14 bases outside the gene matches. Germline V gene lookup returns CDR1 MDHEN and CDR2 SYDVKM. This CDR3 is 16 amino acids long. The CDR3 protein is CASSEQGSGSWYEQYF. The DNA for the CDR3 is TGTGCCAGCAGTGAACAGGGGTCTGGTTCTTGGTACGAGCAGTACTTC.

J is TRBJ2-7 and V is TRBV5-8; TRBD1 matches at 9 bases. The length of the CDR3 is 14 residues. With V trimmed by 4 bases and J by 3 bases, 5 bases remained unmatched. CDR1 SGHTS and CDR2 YDEGEE come from the germline V gene. In DNA, the CDR3 is TGTGCCAGCAGCCTCCGGGACAGGGACTACGAGCAGTACTTC. Protein: CASSLRDRDYEQYF.

The rearrangement uses TRBV23-1 and TRBJ2-1; no clear D. TRBV23-1 is classed as an ORF, of uncertain function. Trimming pared 3 bases from V and 7 bases from J, leaving 22 bases between. The CDR3 has 17 amino acids. This CDR3 reads CASSHFPHGLERNEQFF. The CDR3 nucleotides are TGCGCCAGCAGTCATTTCCCCCACGGGTTGGAAAGGAATGAGCAGTTCTTC.

This clone was seen once. The V gene is TRBV7-3, the J gene TRBJ2-7, with TRBD1 matching 10 bases. V shed 3 bases and J 5 bases; nucleotides not matched to a gene: 1. There are 13 residues in the CDR3. Germline-derived CDR1 and CDR2 are SGHTA and FQGTGA. DNA for the CDR3: TGTGCCAGCAGCTTCGGACAGGGGGACGAGCAGTACTTC. It codes for CASSFGQGDEQYF.

This sequence joins TRBV5-1 and TRBJ1-2, with TRBD1 matching over 7 bases. After removal of 3 bases from V and 3 bases from J, the junction contained 5 bases not matched to a gene. CDR3 length: 14 amino acids. Germline V lookup: CDR1 SGHRS, CDR2 YFSETQ. CDR3: CASSSTGTHYGYTF. The CDR3 DNA is TGCGCCAGCAGCTCGACAGGGACTCACTATGGCTACACCTTC.

This rearrangement joins TRBV7-9 to TRBJ1-2, with D hard to call. The CDR3 is 13 residues long. Trimming left V 2 bases short and J 8 bases short, with 12 bases between. CDR1 is SEHNR and CDR2 is FQNEAQ in the germline V gene (reference sequence). CDR3 coding DNA: TGTGCCAGCAGCTTATCCCCGACGAGGGGCTACACCTTC. Translated: CASSLSPTRGYTF.